The 5 T cell receptor beta chains given below trace back to one sample, sequenced in a study of cytomegalovirus exposure and HLA in healthy donors. Amplification used 60 Vbeta primers and 13 Jbeta primers. Method: immunoSEQ multiplex PCR; TCRdb's copy keeps in-frame clones and lacks some. The data contain roughly 100,000 clones, approximately 72% of them singletons. The sequencing input was PBMCs. These receptors all stem from a man aged 25 to 40 in good health and CMV-seronegative.

The J gene is TRBJ2-1, the V gene TRBV7-2, with 11 bases identical to TRBD2. The CDR3 sequence is 17 residues long. V lost 1 base, J lost 4 bases, and 6 bases stayed unmatched. Per the germline V gene, CDR1 is SGHTA and CDR2 is FQGNSA. This CDR3 is CASSLGSGGAPYNEQFF. In DNA, the CDR3 is TGTGCCAGCAGCTTAGGTAGCGGGGGGGCCCCTTACAATGAGCAGTTCTTC.

The chain is built from TRBV10-3 and TRBJ2-6; TRBD1 matches 7 bases. Germline values: CDR1 ENHRY, CDR2 SYGVKD. After removal of 0 bases from V and 10 bases from J, the junction contained 3 bases not matched to a gene. The CDR3 is 14 residues long. The chain's CDR3 is CAISESGQANVLTF. The CDR3 nucleotides read TGTGCCATCAGTGAGTCTGGACAGGCTAACGTCCTGACTTTC.

This clone was observed a handful of times. The chain couples TRBV13 to TRBJ1-5; TRBD1 matches at 10 bases. The CDR3 runs to 16 residues. Germline V gene lookup returns CDR1 PRHDT and CDR2 FYEKMQ (reference sequence). V dropped 2 bases and J dropped 6; count of bases not matched to a gene: 7. This CDR3 reads CASSLRSGTGVQPQHF. The DNA of the CDR3 is TGTGCCAGCAGCTTACGATCCGGGACAGGGGTTCAGCCCCAGCATTTT.

The chain is built from TRBV6-1 and TRBJ1-2, with D unresolved. CDR3 size: 13 residues. CDR1 and CDR2 (germline): MNHNS, SASEGT. Trimming removed 2 bases at V and 4 bases at J, with 8 bases between. The CDR3 protein is CASSELGGYGYTF. CDR3 DNA: TGTGCCAGCAGTGAACTAGGAGGCTATGGCTACACCTTC.

V usage is TRBV6-6 and J usage is TRBJ1-3; D is ambiguous. CDR3 length: 15 residues. V was pared by 2 bases and J by 0 bases, with 8 bases between. Germline CDR1 and CDR2: MNHNY and SVGAGI (reference sequence). The CDR3 protein is CASSYVRRSGNTIYF. The CDR3 region has the DNA TGTGCCAGCAGTTACGTGCGGCGCTCTGGAAACACCATATATTTT.